Sequencing of this T cell receptor (beta chain) was carried out in a study of blood T cell repertoires in COVID-19. Study context: The United States, Italy and Spain were the sources of the acute and convalescent COVID-19 samples.

In the study's own analysis: The authors estimated nucleated cell counts from reference gene primer amplification. Assay: immunoSEQ multiplex PCR; the TCRdb copy retains only in-frame clones and omits some. The V and J calls and clone size are taken from that table; D and trimming were inferred from the DNA. The profile shows 84,000 or so clones, roughly 80% of them singletons. Sequenced sample: peripheral blood. The receptor was derived from a human donor in a cohort sampled during active COVID-19.

Written as DNA, the CDR3 is TGTGCCGGCGGGGAGCACACTGAAGCTTTCTTT. It encodes CAGGEHTEAFF. The J gene is TRBJ1-1, the V gene TRBV30, with D uncertain. The germline V gene encodes CDR1 GTSNPN and CDR2 SVGIG (reference sequence). Trimming cost V 8 bases and J 3 bases, with 10 bases left between them. CDR3 length equals 11 residues.